The 30 T cell receptor beta chains below were found in one sample sequenced in a study of early stage breast cancer tumors. The protocol was immunoSEQ multiplex PCR, while the TCRdb copy is restricted to in-frame clones and leaves out a portion. The table lists 5,500 or so clones, just over 70% of them singletons. Material: breast tumor tissue. These receptors all stem from a person aged 55 to 69 with breast cancer.

This clone was picked up one time. The chain is built from TRBV4-2 and TRBJ2-1; 7 bases match TRBD1. J gave up 3 bases and V 0 bases, and 8 bases lay outside the gene matches. CDR3 length: 17 amino acids. Germline V gives CDR1 LGHNA, CDR2 YNFKEQ. The CDR3 DNA sequence: TGTGCCAGCAGCCAAGACGGGGACAGTGGGGGCTACAATGAGCAGTTCTTC. This translates into CASSQDGDSGGYNEQFF.

This clone has only one observation. V is TRBV27 and J is TRBJ2-7, with 10 bases fitting TRBD2. The trim removed 9 bases at V and 5 bases at J, leaving 7 bases unmatched. CDR3 size: 13 residues. CDR1 and CDR2 from the germline V gene are MNHEY and SMNVEV (reference sequence). This chain's CDR3 is CASRPAGGHEQYF. The CDR3 nucleotides read TGTGCCAGTCGCCCAGCGGGGGGGCACGAGCAGTACTTC.

The table lists this clone with a few counts. This chain links TRBV5-1 with TRBJ1-5; possible D gene TRBD1, 6 bases. This CDR3 is 13 amino acids long. With 4 bases removed from V and 4 bases from J, the gap between germline ends came to 9 bases. Germline CDR1 and CDR2: SGHRS and YFSETQ. The CDR3 reads CASSGGSNQPQHF. Written as DNA, the CDR3 is TGCGCCAGCAGCGGGGGCTCAAATCAGCCCCAGCATTTT.

The chain uses TRBV10-2 and TRBJ1-1, with 8 bases that match TRBD1. The CDR3 has 14 residues. Per germline, CDR1 WSHSY and CDR2 SAAADI. V lost 7 bases and J lost 1; bases outside the gene matches: 5. The DNA for the CDR3 is TGCGCCAGCACCCCAGGGGGCGCGAACACTGAAGCTTTCTTT. It codes for CASTPGGANTEAFF.

The chain recombines TRBV18 with TRBJ2-7; 7 positions agree with TRBD2. CDR3 length: 17 amino acids. Germline CDR1 KGHSH, CDR2 LQKENI. J lost 2 bases, V lost 3 bases, and 13 bases had no gene match. Written as DNA, the CDR3 is TGTGCCAGCTCACCCGGCCCACGGGGGGTTATCGCCTACGAGCAGTACTTC. This codes for CASSPGPRGVIAYEQYF.

The chain combines TRBV19 with TRBJ1-4; D not resolved. Germline CDR1 LNHDA, CDR2 SQIVND (reference sequence). The V end was cut by 10 bases, the J end by 5 bases, with 17 bases between. The CDR3 has 14 amino acids. For the CDR3, the DNA is TGTGCCACCACCCCGGGCAGGTTCAATGAAAAACTGTTTTTT. Protein: CATTPGRFNEKLFF.

This chain uses TRBV6-1 with TRBJ2-1, with D hard to call. Trimming pared 4 bases from V and 2 bases from J, leaving 21 bases between. The CDR3 is 18 amino acids. Germline V gives CDR1 MNHNS, CDR2 SASEGT. The CDR3 loop reads CASSVDPVGGLTYNEQFF. CDR3 sequence (DNA): TGTGCCAGCAGTGTGGACCCGGTGGGTGGGTTAACCTACAATGAGCAGTTCTTC.

The sample holds one count of this clone. The rearrangement links TRBV7-2 to TRBJ2-1, with a weak D call TRBD2 (6 bases). CDR3 size: 14 residues. Trimming took off 3 bases at V and 2 bases at J, with 8 bases between the two ends. CDR1 SGHTA and CDR2 FQGNSA come from the germline V gene. Here the CDR3 DNA reads TGTGCCAGCAGCTTTACTAGCCCCTACAATGAGCAGTTCTTC. Its translation: CASSFTSPYNEQFF. The complete variable domain, with remaining parts taken from reference TRBV7-2 and TRBJ2-1, reads GAGVSQSPSNKVTEKGKDVELRCDPISGHTALYWYRQSLGQGLEFLIYFQGNSAPDKSGLPSDRFSAERTGGSVSTLTIQRTQQEDSAVYLCASSFTSPYNEQFFGPGTRLTVL.

The V and J genes are TRBV5-6 and TRBJ2-3; D could derive from TRBD1 or TRBD2 (5 bases each). This CDR3 spans 12 amino acids. Trimming removed 5 bases from V and 4 bases from J, with 8 bases in between. Germline loops: CDR1 SGHDT, CDR2 YYEEEE. The CDR3 DNA sequence: TGTGCCAGCAGGAGGGGCGCAGATACGCAGTATTTT. Translated, it gives CASRRGADTQYF. Combining the CDR3 with reference TRBV5-6 and TRBJ2-3 gives the whole variable domain DAGVTQSPTHLIKTRGQQVTLRCSPKSGHDTVSWYQQALGQGPQFIFQYYEEEERQRGNFPDRFSGHQFPNYSSELNVNALLLGDSALYLCASRRGADTQYFGPGTRLTVL.

The chain recombines TRBV28 with TRBJ2-2; a possible D gene is TRBD1 (5 bases). The CDR3 has 15 amino acids. Trimming cost V 8 bases and J 4 bases, with 17 bases left between them. Germline V gives CDR1 MDHEN, CDR2 SYDVKM. CDR3 amino acids: CASVETGVSTGELFF. CDR3 bases: TGTGCCAGCGTCGAAACAGGTGTAAGCACCGGGGAGCTGTTTTTT.

This chain links TRBV20-1 with TRBJ2-3; no definite D call. CDR1 DFQATT and CDR2 SNEGSKA come from the germline V gene (reference sequence). Trimming took 6 bases from V and 3 from J, leaving 7 bases between them. CDR3 length equals 11 residues. The CDR3 spells CSAINTDTQYF. In DNA form, the CDR3 reads TGCAGTGCAATAAATACAGATACGCAGTATTTT.

The rearrangement uses TRBV28 and TRBJ1-4, with a possible D match to TRBD1 (6 bases). V lost 6 bases, J lost 9 bases, and 17 bases lay in between. The CDR3 length is 14 residues. Germline CDR1 MDHEN, CDR2 SYDVKM. CDR3 amino acids: CASSLGATGQKLFF. The CDR3 DNA sequence: TGTGCCAGCAGCCTTGGGGCGACAGGACAAAAACTGTTTTTT.

This clone was recorded only once. The chain couples TRBV7-3 to TRBJ2-1; 10 bases line up with TRBD2. Germline lookup yields CDR1 SGHTA and CDR2 FQGTGA. CDR3 length: 16 residues. After removal of 1 base from V and 4 bases from J, the junction contained 4 bases not matched to a gene. CDR3 protein: CASSLIPSGRYNEQFF. The CDR3 bases are TGTGCCAGCAGCTTAATTCCTAGCGGGAGATACAATGAGCAGTTCTTC.

This clone was observed once. This chain connects TRBV11-2 to TRBJ1-1; the D gene is possibly TRBD1 (5 bases). Germline V gene lookup returns CDR1 SGHAT and CDR2 FQNNGV. This CDR3 contains 14 residues. V was trimmed by 3 bases and J by 4 bases, leaving 12 bases between them. Here the CDR3 DNA reads TGTGCCAGCAGCTTCCTCAGGGTGGGCACTGAAGCTTTCTTT. This encodes CASSFLRVGTEAFF. Variable domain in full (rest from reference TRBV11-2 and TRBJ1-1): EAGVAQSPRYKIIEKRQSVAFWCNPISGHATLYWYQQILGQGPKLLIQFQNNGVVDDSQLPKDRFSAERLKGVDSTLKIQPAKLEDSAVYLCASSFLRVGTEAFFGQGTRLTVV.

The chain joins TRBV20-1 to TRBJ2-1, with a weak D call TRBD1 (6 bases). The V gene lost 6 bases and the J gene lost 10 bases, with 13 bases spanning the gap. Looked up from germline, CDR1 is DFQATT and CDR2 is SNEGSKA (reference sequence). CDR3 length: 11 residues. CDR3 nucleotide sequence: TGCAGTGCGCGAGGACAGCGGGAGCAGTTCTTC. It is translated as CSARGQREQFF.

The chain carries TRBV5-1 and TRBJ2-1; D possibly corresponds to TRBD2 (5 bases). Germline values: CDR1 SGHRS, CDR2 YFSETQ. This CDR3 is 14 amino acids long. Trimming took 2 bases from V and 2 from J, leaving 8 bases between them. The CDR3 region has the DNA TGCGCCAGCAGCTTAGCGGAAGCCTACAATGAGCAGTTCTTC. It encodes CASSLAEAYNEQFF.

The chain carries TRBV28 and TRBJ2-1; 9 positions agree with TRBD2. The CDR3 totals 14 residues. CDR1 and CDR2 from the germline V gene are MDHEN and SYDVKM. Losses at the gene ends were 6 bases for V and 3 bases for J; bases not matched to a gene: 3. The CDR3 here is CASSRTSVYNEQFF. DNA for the CDR3: TGTGCCAGCAGCCGGACTAGCGTCTACAATGAGCAGTTCTTC.

The chain employs TRBV6-5 and TRBJ2-1; maybe TRBD1 (5 bases). V was clipped by 5 bases and J by 4 bases, with 15 bases between them. From germline, CDR1 is MNHEY and CDR2 SVGAGI. The CDR3 has 15 residues. CDR3 sequence: CASSLSRDLYNEQFF. Written as DNA, the CDR3 is TGTGCCAGCAGTCTCTCCAGGGATTTGTACAATGAGCAGTTCTTC.

This sequence joins TRBV5-1 and TRBJ2-1; TRBD1 is a possible D gene (5 bases). Per germline, CDR1 SGHRS and CDR2 YFSETQ. The germline V and J ends were trimmed by 2 bases and 5 bases, with 14 bases remaining between them. The CDR3 sequence is 15 residues long. CDR3 nucleotide sequence: TGCGCCAGCAGCTTACAGGAGATGGGGAACAATGAGCAGTTCTTC. Translated, it gives CASSLQEMGNNEQFF.

This clone has more than one count but fewer than ten. The rearrangement joins TRBV4-2 to TRBJ2-1; TRBD2 aligns across 9 bases. V trimming: 0 bases; J trimming: 8 bases; junction bases outside the gene matches: 5. Per the germline V gene, CDR1 is LGHNA and CDR2 is YNFKEQ. The CDR3 consists of 15 residues. The CDR3 loop reads CASSQDPSGADEQFF. CDR3 nucleotides: TGTGCCAGCAGCCAAGATCCTAGCGGGGCGGATGAGCAGTTCTTC.

The chain recombines TRBV19 with TRBJ1-1; TRBD1 agrees at 9 bases. Germline values: CDR1 LNHDA, CDR2 SQIVND (reference sequence). The ends lost 5 bases at V and 6 bases at J; junction bases unmatched: 10. This CDR3 comprises 15 residues. The chain's CDR3 is CASSVSSGTGPEAFF. Written as DNA, the CDR3 is TGTGCCAGTAGTGTTTCATCCGGGACAGGGCCTGAAGCTTTCTTT. The full variable domain, with the rest looked up from reference TRBV19 and TRBJ1-1, is DGGITQSPKYLFRKEGQNVTLSCEQNLNHDAMYWYRQDPGQGLRLIYYSQIVNDFQKGDIAEGYSVSREKKESFPLTVTSAQKNPTAFYLCASSVSSGTGPEAFFGQGTRLTVV.

This clone was detected a few times. The J gene is TRBJ2-2, the V gene TRBV5-6, with D uncertain. The germline V gene encodes CDR1 SGHDT and CDR2 YYEEEE. With 1 base removed from V and 1 base from J, the gap between germline ends came to 2 bases. The CDR3 contains 13 residues. The CDR3 sequence: CASSLQNTGELFF. The CDR3 nucleotides read TGTGCCAGCAGCTTGCAGAACACCGGGGAGCTGTTTTTT.

The CDR3 region is CASSYGWNIYF. The DNA of the CDR3 is TGTGCCAGCAGTTACGGGTGGAACATATATTTT. This rearrangement joins TRBV6-5 to TRBJ1-3, with D uncertain. In germline, CDR1 is MNHEY, CDR2 SVGAGI. Trimming removed 2 bases at V and 12 bases at J, with 8 bases between. The CDR3 runs to 11 residues.

V and J are TRBV27 and TRBJ1-1; D uncertain. Deletions cut 3 bases from V and 1 base from J, with 12 bases between. CDR1 is MNHEY and CDR2 is SMNVEV in the germline V gene (reference sequence). This CDR3 is built from 15 residues. The CDR3 nucleotides are TGTGCCAGCAGTTTCCTTAGTACGAAGAACACTGAAGCTTTCTTT. Protein sequence: CASSFLSTKNTEAFF.

The J gene is TRBJ2-1, the V gene TRBV19; 11 bases line up with TRBD1. The CDR3 spans 15 residues. Trimming at V came to 3 bases and at J to 7 bases, leaving 5 bases not matched to a gene. From germline, CDR1 is LNHDA and CDR2 SQIVND (reference sequence). CDR3 sequence reads: CASSMDRGLRNEQFF. CDR3 DNA sequence: TGTGCCAGTAGTATGGACAGGGGGCTTAGGAATGAGCAGTTCTTC.

In its sample, this clone was seen a few times. The chain uses TRBV7-2 and TRBJ2-7, with TRBD1 as a possible D gene (6 bases). The V end was cut by 3 bases, the J end by 1 base, with 10 bases between. CDR3 length: 14 amino acids. Looked up from germline, CDR1 is SGHTA and CDR2 is FQGNSA. CDR3 bases: TGTGCCAGCAGCTTTCGGACAGCTTCCTACGAGCAGTACTTC. Translated: CASSFRTASYEQYF. The variable domain in full, completed from reference TRBV7-2 and TRBJ2-7, reads GAGVSQSPSNKVTEKGKDVELRCDPISGHTALYWYRQSLGQGLEFLIYFQGNSAPDKSGLPSDRFSAERTGGSVSTLTIQRTQQEDSAVYLCASSFRTASYEQYFGPGTRLTVT.

The chain carries TRBV14 and TRBJ1-2; D is unresolved. The V end lost 1 base, the J end lost 4 bases, and 7 bases lay between the germline ends. This CDR3 spans 13 amino acids. In germline, CDR1 is SGHDN, CDR2 FVKESK. Here the CDR3 DNA reads TGTGCCAGCAGCCAAGTCGGGGTCTATGGCTACACCTTC. Its protein product is CASSQVGVYGYTF.

The chain uses TRBV7-9 and TRBJ2-7, with 8 bases matching TRBD1. The ends lost 1 base at V and 0 bases at J; junction bases unmatched: 5. The CDR3 sequence is 16 residues long. Germline V gene data show CDR1 as SEHNR and CDR2 as FQNEAQ (reference sequence). CDR3 nucleotides: TGTGCCAGCAGCTTAGGGACAGGGCAGACCTCCTACGAGCAGTACTTC. Its protein is CASSLGTGQTSYEQYF.

The V and J genes are TRBV27 and TRBJ1-5, with D perhaps TRBD1 (5 bases). This CDR3 is 14 amino acids long. Germline V gene sequence: CDR1 MNHEY, CDR2 SMNVEV (reference sequence). V was pared by 10 bases and J by 0 bases, with 13 bases between. This CDR3 is CATGDRYSNQPQHF. CDR3 coding DNA: TGTGCCACCGGGGACCGTTATAGCAATCAGCCCCAGCATTTT.

Points on this clone: Other DNA sequences of this sample code for an identical CDR3. The V and J genes are TRBV6-5 and TRBJ1-5; D might be TRBD1 (5 bases). V shed 6 bases and J shed 2 bases, with 11 bases lying between them. Germline V gene sequence: CDR1 MNHEY, CDR2 SVGAGI. The CDR3 consists of 14 residues. Here the CDR3 reads CASRGGGGNQPQHF. The CDR3 region has the DNA TGTGCCAGCAGAGGAGGAGGGGGCAATCAGCCCCAGCATTTT.